This TCR beta chain was identified in a study of blood T cell repertoires in COVID-19 (TCRdb year 2020). Background on the whole study: Collaborator samples came from the United States, Italy and Spain and covered acute and convalescent phases of COVID-19. The prospective study material was composed of cDNA or gDNA derived from T cells, B-cell-depleted T cells, or PBMCs. Deeply sampled blood TCRbeta repertoires from subjects exposed to, actively infected with, or recovered from COVID-19 were included in the dataset. The repertoires were released in a freely available public database meant as a resource for research on the immune response to SARS-CoV-2. Samples came from the ongoing ImmuneRACE study (first 160 participants) plus 1,254 subjects from 6 global collaborators. The sample metadata nearly always contained a de-identified subject ID, COVID-19 status, age in years and sex. Where available, HLA class I and class II types were obtained from metadata supplied by the sample provider rather than from assay-based typing.

In the prospective study, participants were about 18 to 90 years old, resided in about two dozen geographic areas of the United States, and were enrolled through a virtual design. To assign participants to cohorts, the prospective study relied on clinical history that participants themselves reported in a screening survey and a study questionnaire. For ImmuneRACE Cohort 3, a participant was defined as recovered based on two consecutive negative NP/OP PCR tests, clearance by a healthcare professional, or resolution of symptoms. In the prospective study, mobile phlebotomists collected whole blood, serum and a nasopharyngeal or oropharyngeal swab from each participant. Participants in the prospective study had the option to provide additional blood draws and questionnaires over a 2-month period. Before DNA extraction, prospective study blood samples were shipped either frozen or at room temperature.

TCRbeta CDR3 regions were amplified from genomic DNA using the immunoSEQ Assay, a bias-controlled multiplex PCR. The published analysis was carried out like this. Nucleated cell counts per sample were estimated from amplification of reference gene primers within the assay. To quantify the absolute abundance of each unique TCRbeta CDR3 rearrangement, sequence reads were collapsed and filtered. Productive Simpson clonality was computed per sample as the square root of Simpson's diversity index over productive rearrangements. What TCRdb holds here is the immuneACCESS table cut down to in-frame rearrangements. Part of the clones is not present; checked against another copy, under half of the missing clones reflect an unresolved V gene, and the others are unexplained. The V and J calls and clone size are taken from that table; D and trimming were inferred from the DNA. The table for this sample lists about 250,000 clones; about 88% of them were counted only once. Around 2.9% of the sample is taken by the ten largest.

Results and caveats for the whole study, not just this receptor: How much clinical and demographic metadata was included differed by source and by participant, and the metadata was provided uncurated.

CDR1 and CDR2 were assigned from the germline V gene as SGHRS and YFSETQ. Ends trimmed: V by 1 base, J by 4 bases; bases unmatched to a gene: 4. The CDR3 goes from the cysteine to the phenylalanine over 14 residues. Of all the DNA, just the CDR3 is kept, 42 bases in frame from base 1. In the case of this clone: The antigen it binds to is not known. No quality values exist for individual bases; no much larger clone is one base distant.

The origin of this receptor is a woman aged 45-65 years who had recovered from COVID-19. The sequenced material came from PBMCs or T cells enriched from blood (not recorded which). The chain uses TRBV5-1 and TRBJ2-7, with 8 bases aligning to TRBD1. The CDR3 amino acid sequence is: CASSLSGGRYEQYF. The DNA sequence follows: TGCGCCAGCAGCTTGTCAGGGGGCAGGTACGAGCAGTACTTC.